This T cell receptor beta chain appears in the sequencing data of a study of CD8+CD57+ T cells in acquired aplastic anemia. Overall study findings and caveats: Any difference that existed in CD8+ Simpson's diversity between patients and controls was not significant. The study identified under 30 CD8+ CDR3 sequences shared by patients and controls.

Germline V gene sequence: CDR1 MNHEY, CDR2 SVGEGT. This CDR3 region has 15 residues. Worth noting for this clonotype: Its antigen is currently unknown. One end of the junction fails to match germline, which may point to a read error.

Profiling that covered TCR beta VDJ and CDR3 relied on genomic DNA as its template. TCRdb redid the calling of the reads with MiXCR, one entry per CDR3 protein. The sample has approximately 200,000 distinct CDR3 sequences; less than 70% are singletons. This TCR was sampled from a human donor in good health, serving as a control. Source material: sorted CD4+, CD8+, or CD8+CD57+ T cells (not recorded which) from PBMCs. The chain recombines TRBV6-2 or TRBV6-3 with TRBJ1-2; D not certain. CDR3 protein: CASRVSLRTNHGYTF. The DNA for the CDR3 is TGTGCCAGCAGAGTCAGTTTGCGGACTAACCATGGCTACACCTTC.